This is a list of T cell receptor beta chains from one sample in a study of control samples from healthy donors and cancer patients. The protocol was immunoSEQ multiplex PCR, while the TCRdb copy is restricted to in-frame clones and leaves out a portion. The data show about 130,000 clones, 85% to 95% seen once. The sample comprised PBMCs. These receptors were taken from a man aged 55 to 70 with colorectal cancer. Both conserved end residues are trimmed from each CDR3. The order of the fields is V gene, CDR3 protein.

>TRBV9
ASSVGTDEQY
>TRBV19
ASSIPEKNTEAF
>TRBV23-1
ASSQRDREVTEAF
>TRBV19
ASSILRDSDIQY
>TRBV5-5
ASSLGQGGQEQY
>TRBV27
ASSAGDQGTEAF
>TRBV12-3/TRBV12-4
ASRQGGGYGYT
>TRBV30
AWKQGADRAEKLF
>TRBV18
ASSRDRGSGGYT
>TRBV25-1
ASSELGGEGSPLH